Many counts were recorded for the clone carrying this TCR beta chain. The sample originates from a study of Ad26.COV2.S vaccination and SARS-CoV-2 variants. Study context: In the study, Ad26.COV2.S was injected intramuscularly once, or twice 56 days apart.

The assay was immunoSEQ multiplex PCR, and TCRdb's table has in-frame clones only and misses some. The sample holds over 450,000 clones, around 89% seen once. Germline V CDR1 and CDR2: MNHNY, SVGAGI (reference sequence). The V and J ends lost 1 base and 1 base respectively, with 4 bases between them. The length of the CDR3 is 13 residues. Noted treatment: some 20 received Ad26.COV2.S at low or high dose, single or two shots; several received placebo; per-sample allocation not given. Day 63 after the first injection of vaccine or placebo was the sampling time. The receptor comes from a person between 18 and 65 years old who received the Ad26.COV2.S COVID-19 vaccine or a placebo. This chain connects TRBV6-6 to TRBJ1-1; D is ambiguous. The source was peripheral blood, collected in a trial of Ad26.COV2.S vaccine versus placebo. The chain's CDR3 is CASSYFQNTEAFF. The CDR3 DNA reads TGTGCCAGCAGTTACTTCCAGAACACTGAAGCTTTCTTT.